This T cell receptor beta chain was sequenced in a study of cytomegalovirus exposure and HLA in healthy donors. Study outcomes and limitations: Investigators reported 150 to 200 TCR beta chains as tied to cytomegalovirus.

Germline trimming cut 4 bases from V and 4 bases from J; bases unmatched to any gene: 10. In germline, CDR1 is LGHNA, CDR2 YNFKEQ. The CDR3 has 16 amino acids. The study ran its PCR with 60 Vbeta and 13 Jbeta primers. Clones were sequenced by immunoSEQ multiplex PCR, and TCRdb holds only the in-frame ones, with some missing. The sample has some 110,000 clones, around a tenth seen once. This clone came up a few times. The target antigen is unknown. The source material was PBMCs. This TCR was recovered from a man aged 25-45 years in good health and CMV-seronegative. The chain is built from TRBV4-2 and TRBJ2-7, with 10 bases identical to TRBD2. Here the CDR3 reads CASSRSLAGAGYEQYF. The CDR3 DNA is TGTGCCAGCAGCCGGTCCCTAGCGGGAGCTGGGTACGAGCAGTACTTC.